The 14 T cell receptor beta chains presented below share a single source sample, sequenced in a study of PD-L1 blockade in urothelial cancer (dated by TCRdb to the late 2010s). Libraries were prepared through the immunoSEQ multiplex PCR assay. TCRdb provides this immuneACCESS table in a form limited to in-frame rearrangements. Some clones are lacking; in checked studies, under half of them reflect an unresolved V gene, and why the rest are absent is not known. This sample has 25,000 to 30,000 clones in its table, and around 86% of those were observed once. Approximately 2% of the sample lies in the top ten. Source: PBMCs, taken around atezolizumab (anti-PD-L1) treatment. The receptors were gathered from a man aged 50 to 59 with urothelial cancer.

The chain uses TRBV7-2 and TRBJ2-7, with 7 nucleotides matching TRBD1. The length of the CDR3 is 15 residues. J gave up 2 bases and V 5 bases, and 9 bases lay outside the gene matches. CDR1 is SGHTA, CDR2 FQGNSA, per germline. CDR3 residues: CASSQGPGTAYEQYF. The CDR3 DNA reads as TGTGCCAGCAGCCAGGGTCCCGGGACAGCCTACGAGCAGTACTTC.

The chain joins TRBV6-4 to TRBJ2-5; TRBD1 matches at 12 bases. Germline CDR1 and CDR2: MRHNA and SNTAGT. The V segment lost 5 bases and the J segment 4 bases; nucleotides outside the gene matches: 5. CDR3 length equals 15 residues. In nucleotides, the CDR3 is TGTGCCAGCAGTCCCGGGACAGGGGGCCTAGAGACCCAGTACTTC. It translates to CASSPGTGGLETQYF.

The chain combines TRBV10-3 with TRBJ1-6, with D possibly being TRBD1 (6 bases). From germline, CDR1 is ENHRY and CDR2 SYGVKD. The CDR3 is made up of 14 amino acids. V shed 5 bases and J shed 6 bases, with 11 bases lying between them. The CDR3 loop reads CAISQGLSNSPLHF. Here the CDR3 DNA reads TGTGCCATCAGTCAGGGGCTTAGTAATTCACCCCTCCACTTT.

This chain uses TRBV18 with TRBJ1-5; D gene ambiguous. The CDR3 is 13 residues long. V was trimmed by 1 base and J by 5 bases, leaving 6 bases between them. CDR1 KGHSH and CDR2 LQKENI come from the germline V gene. This CDR3 reads CASSPHSDQPQHF. CDR3 in DNA: TGTGCCAGCTCACCACATTCCGATCAGCCCCAGCATTTT.

The chain employs TRBV7-2 and TRBJ1-1, with a weak D call TRBD1 (5 bases). The V end was cut by 2 bases, the J end by 2 bases, with 12 bases between. In germline, CDR1 is SGHTA, CDR2 FQGNSA. The CDR3 runs to 15 residues. DNA of the CDR3: TGTGCCAGCAGCTTACAGTTGCAGGGAAACACTGAAGCTTTCTTT. Translation: CASSLQLQGNTEAFF.

This rearrangement joins TRBV10-2 to TRBJ2-1; 9 positions match TRBD1. Germline values: CDR1 WSHSY, CDR2 SAAADI. The CDR3 length is 15 residues. Trimming removed 6 bases from V and 6 bases from J; junction bases left unmatched: 9. CDR3 protein: CASREPGQGVNEQFF. CDR3 sequence (DNA): TGCGCCAGCAGAGAACCGGGACAGGGAGTCAATGAGCAGTTCTTC.

The rearrangement uses TRBV7-9 and TRBJ1-2, with D tentatively TRBD1 (5 bases). Germline V gene lookup returns CDR1 SEHNR and CDR2 FQNEAQ (reference sequence). V was cut by 3 bases and J by 1 base, with 12 bases left in between. The CDR3 length is 15 residues. The CDR3 bases are TGTGCCAGCAGCTTGTCGGGGACTCTTAACTATGGCTACACCTTC. Translating gives CASSLSGTLNYGYTF.

This rearrangement joins TRBV12-5 to TRBJ1-2; perhaps TRBD1 as D (5 bases). Germline CDR1 reads LGHNT; CDR2 reads FRNRAP. The V end was cut by 6 bases, the J end by 5 bases, with 13 bases between. The CDR3 is made up of 13 amino acids. Here the CDR3 reads CASGPGQGYGYTF. CDR3 sequence (DNA): TGTGCTAGTGGCCCTGGGCAGGGATATGGCTACACCTTC. Together with reference TRBV12-5 and TRBJ1-2, the CDR3 gives the full variable domain: DARVTQTPRHKVTEMGQEVTMRCQPILGHNTVFWYRQTMMQGLELLAYFRNRAPLDDSGMPKDRFSAEMPDATLATLKIQPSEPRDSAVYFCASGPGQGYGYTFGSGTRLTVV.

This clone is classed as medium-sized. The rearrangement links TRBV29-1 to TRBJ1-4; no clear D. The CDR3 extends over 12 amino acids. Trimming removed 4 bases at V and 6 bases at J, with 9 bases between. CDR1 is SQVTM and CDR2 is ANQGSEA in the germline V gene. As DNA, the CDR3 is TGCAGCGTTGGGCAGTCCTATGAAAAACTGTTTTTT. This gives the protein CSVGQSYEKLFF.

The chain employs TRBV6-1 and TRBJ1-1, with TRBD1 matching over 8 bases. The CDR3 consists of 15 residues. Germline loops: CDR1 MNHNS, CDR2 SASEGT. Trimming took 1 base from V and 5 from J; bases not matched to a gene: 6. Written as DNA, the CDR3 is TGTGCCAGCAGTGAAGACGCAGGGGGCTTTACTGAAGCTTTCTTT. Translating it yields CASSEDAGGFTEAFF.

V usage is TRBV4-1 and J usage is TRBJ2-7; no firm D call. Germline V CDR1 and CDR2: MGHRA, YSYEKL. The CDR3 runs to 12 residues. Trimming removed 2 bases from V and 6 bases from J, with 8 bases in between. The CDR3 sequence: CASSQRSSEQYF. CDR3 sequence (DNA): TGCGCCAGCAGCCAAAGATCCAGCGAGCAGTACTTC.

For the CDR3, the DNA is TGTGCCAGCGGCCCGGGACAGTATAATCAGCCCCAGCATTTT. Its protein is CASGPGQYNQPQHF. V and J are TRBV27 and TRBJ1-5; the match to TRBD1 covers 7 bases. There are 14 residues in the CDR3. CDR1 and CDR2 from the germline V gene are MNHEY and SMNVEV (reference sequence). The junction had 8 bases not matched to a gene; V was cut back by 8 bases and J by 4 bases.

Here the CDR3 DNA reads TGTGCCAGTAGTCGGGGGGGAGAGACCCAGTACTTC. Amino acids: CASSRGGETQYF. The chain is built from TRBV19 and TRBJ2-5; 8 bases line up with TRBD2. Unmatched junction bases numbered 0, after V lost 5 bases and J lost 4 bases. Germline CDR1 reads LNHDA; CDR2 reads SQIVND (reference sequence). The CDR3 has 12 amino acids.

The chain employs TRBV29-1 and TRBJ2-1, with D possibly being TRBD2 (5 bases). From germline, CDR1 is SQVTM and CDR2 ANQGSEA. The CDR3 totals 16 residues. Between the trimmed V and J ends, which lost 3 bases and 3 bases, there was a span of 18 bases. The CDR3 region is CSVEVLGPFLYNEQFF. The CDR3 DNA reads as TGCAGCGTTGAGGTACTAGGGCCATTCCTCTACAATGAGCAGTTCTTC.